The 17 T cell receptor beta chains given below trace back to one sample, sequenced in a study of PD-1 blockade in classical Hodgkin lymphoma. The data were produced by immunoSEQ multiplex PCR, yet TCRdb's version contains in-frame clones alone and is incomplete. The table records fewer than 8,000 clones, around 83% of them present only once. Relapse was seen in all patients after autologous stem cell transplantation, and brentuximab vedotin exposure was variable. This material consisted of peripheral blood mononuclear cells (PBMCs), taken before the second cycle of nivolumab. Every receptor here comes from a human donor with classical Hodgkin lymphoma.

This rearrangement joins TRBV5-1 to TRBJ1-6; D gene ambiguous. Trimming shortened V by 4 bases and J by 7 bases, and 15 bases separated the two germline ends. CDR1 and CDR2 (germline): SGHRS, YFSETQ. CDR3 length equals 15 residues. DNA of the CDR3: TGCGCCAGCAGCCCCGCCGGTGGTGCCAATTCACCCCTCCACTTT. Translation gives CASSPAGGANSPLHF.

The chain carries TRBV30 and TRBJ1-1; D unclear. V was clipped by 4 bases and J by 1 base, with 7 bases between them. The CDR3 is 12 residues long. Germline CDR1 is GTSNPN and CDR2 is SVGIG (reference sequence). In DNA form, the CDR3 reads TGTGCCTGGAAGGAGCCGAACACTGAAGCTTTCTTT. Translated: CAWKEPNTEAFF.

The CDR3 reads CASSKGTAEETQYF. In DNA form, the CDR3 reads TGTGCCAGCAGCAAAGGGACAGCGGAAGAGACCCAGTACTTC. The rearrangement links TRBV6-1 to TRBJ2-5, with 7 bases that match TRBD1. V trimming: 6 bases; J trimming: 3 bases; junction bases outside the gene matches: 7. Germline loops: CDR1 MNHNS, CDR2 SASEGT. This CDR3 comprises 14 residues.

The chain joins TRBV6-6 to TRBJ2-6; D is ambiguous. Trimming cost V 4 bases and J 1 base, with 2 bases left between them. The CDR3 runs 13 residues. Germline lookup yields CDR1 MNHNY and CDR2 SVGAGI (reference sequence). For the CDR3, the DNA is TGTGCCAGCAGTTTATCTGGGGCCAACGTCCTGACTTTC. The encoded protein is CASSLSGANVLTF.

The rearrangement links TRBV10-3 to TRBJ1-5; no firm D call. Trimming cost V 2 bases and J 2 bases, with 10 bases left between them. Germline V gene data show CDR1 as ENHRY and CDR2 as SYGVKD. The CDR3 runs to 15 residues. Here the CDR3 DNA reads TGTGCCATCAGTGAGCATGAGGTGGGCAATCAGCCCCAGCATTTT. It codes for CAISEHEVGNQPQHF.

The chain uses TRBV7-8 and TRBJ1-2; D may be TRBD1 (5 bases). The CDR3 length is 14 residues. Germline assignment: CDR1 SGHVS and CDR2 FQNEAQ. V lost 5 bases, J lost 4 bases, and 14 bases lay in between. The CDR3 here is CASSPVPQAYGYTF. The DNA for the CDR3 is TGTGCCAGCAGCCCCGTCCCACAGGCCTATGGCTACACCTTC.

The chain uses TRBV13 and TRBJ1-4; D ambiguous. Germline CDR1 PRHDT, CDR2 FYEKMQ (reference sequence). Trimming shortened V by 0 bases and J by 5 bases, and 10 bases separated the two germline ends. The CDR3 has 15 residues. This CDR3 is CASSLGQLRNEKLFF. The CDR3 bases are TGTGCCAGCAGCTTAGGACAGCTTAGGAATGAAAAACTGTTTTTT.

The chain uses TRBV7-8 and TRBJ1-4; a possible D gene is TRBD1 (5 bases). V was cut by 3 bases and J by 7 bases, with 15 bases left in between. This CDR3 contains 15 residues. Germline assignment: CDR1 SGHVS and CDR2 FQNEAQ. This CDR3 is CASSFGRVDGEKLFF. The CDR3 bases are TGTGCCAGCAGCTTCGGCAGGGTAGATGGTGAAAAACTGTTTTTT.

This clone showed up just a few times. This chain uses TRBV6-6 with TRBJ1-2, with D maybe TRBD1 (6 bases). Trimming pared 6 bases from V and 2 bases from J, leaving 16 bases between. CDR3 size: 15 residues. Germline V gene data show CDR1 as MNHNY and CDR2 as SVGAGI (reference sequence). In DNA form, the CDR3 reads TGTGCCAGCAGATTTTTCGGACAGAGGAACTATGGCTACACCTTC. It specifies CASRFFGQRNYGYTF.

V and J are TRBV23-1 and TRBJ2-7, with 10 nucleotides matching TRBD1. TRBV23-1 is classed as an ORF, of uncertain function. This CDR3 spans 22 amino acids. J gave up 0 bases and V 4 bases, and 24 bases lay outside the gene matches. This CDR3 is CASSRKRYRDRGRPKPSYEQYV. CDR3 coding DNA: TGCGCCAGCAGTCGAAAACGGTACCGGGACAGGGGTCGACCCAAACCCTCCTACGAGCAGTACGTC.

The J gene is TRBJ1-1, the V gene TRBV10-3; the D is unclear. V dropped 0 bases and J dropped 1 base, with 12 bases sitting between them. CDR1 and CDR2 (germline): ENHRY, SYGVKD. The CDR3 spans 16 residues. DNA of the CDR3: TGTGCCATCAGTGAGTCTGTCTTCCTTAGGAACACTGAAGCTTTCTTT. It encodes CAISESVFLRNTEAFF.

The rearrangement joins TRBV6-6 to TRBJ1-1; D gene unclear. CDR1 is MNHNY and CDR2 is SVGAGI in the germline V gene (reference sequence). Trimming stripped 9 bases from V and 3 bases from J, with 17 bases between. The CDR3 extends over 14 amino acids. The CDR3 DNA reads TGTGCCAGTAAATTACTCTACAGAGACACTGAAGCTTTCTTT. This codes for CASKLLYRDTEAFF.

V gene TRBV2 combines with J gene TRBJ1-3; no clear D gene. This CDR3 spans 14 amino acids. V was shortened by 5 bases and J by 1 base, with 9 bases between the two germline ends. The V gene's germline CDR1 is SNHLY and CDR2 FYNNEI. CDR3 in DNA: TGTGCCAGCAGTCTAGTCGCTTCTGGAAACACCATATATTTT. Protein sequence: CASSLVASGNTIYF. Drawing the rest from reference TRBV2 and TRBJ1-3, the complete variable domain is EPEVTQTPSHQVTQMGQEVILRCVPISNHLYFYWYRQILGQKVEFLVSFYNNEISEKSEIFDDQFSVERPDGSNFTLKIRSTKLEDSAMYFCASSLVASGNTIYFGEGSWLTVV.

This sequence joins TRBV6-5 and TRBJ2-3; 8 nucleotides line up with TRBD1. The CDR3 contains 14 residues. Germline V gives CDR1 MNHEY, CDR2 SVGAGI. J lost 5 bases, V lost 6 bases, and 7 bases had no gene match. CDR3: CASRFGQGLDTQYF. The CDR3 DNA sequence: TGTGCCAGCAGATTCGGACAGGGATTAGATACGCAGTATTTT.

The chain links TRBV19 to TRBJ1-1; tentatively, D is TRBD1 (6 bases). The germline V gene has CDR1 LNHDA and CDR2 SQIVND (reference sequence). CDR3 size: 15 residues. V lost 7 bases, J lost 1 base, and 16 bases lay in between. CDR3: CASKRGGLENTEAFF. CDR3 coding DNA: TGTGCCAGTAAGAGGGGGGGGCTTGAGAACACTGAAGCTTTCTTT.

This sequence joins TRBV19 and TRBJ2-7, with 7 positions matching TRBD1. Looked up from germline, CDR1 is LNHDA and CDR2 is SQIVND (reference sequence). The V gene end was trimmed by 7 bases and the J gene end by 5 bases; junction bases not matched to a gene: 17. The CDR3 is 16 residues long. The CDR3 protein is CASNTGVPRLGNEQYV. The CDR3 coding sequence is TGTGCCAGTAATACAGGGGTCCCCAGGCTCGGGAACGAGCAGTACGTC.

The V and J genes are TRBV5-1 and TRBJ2-5; 7 nucleotides agree with TRBD1. The germline gives CDR1 SGHRS, CDR2 YFSETQ. CDR3 size: 15 residues. V shed 3 bases, J shed 3 bases, and the junction held 8 bases outside the gene matches. The CDR3 DNA is TGCGCCAGCAGCTCGACACCCGGGACAGAAGAGACCCAGTACTTC. Amino acids: CASSSTPGTEETQYF.